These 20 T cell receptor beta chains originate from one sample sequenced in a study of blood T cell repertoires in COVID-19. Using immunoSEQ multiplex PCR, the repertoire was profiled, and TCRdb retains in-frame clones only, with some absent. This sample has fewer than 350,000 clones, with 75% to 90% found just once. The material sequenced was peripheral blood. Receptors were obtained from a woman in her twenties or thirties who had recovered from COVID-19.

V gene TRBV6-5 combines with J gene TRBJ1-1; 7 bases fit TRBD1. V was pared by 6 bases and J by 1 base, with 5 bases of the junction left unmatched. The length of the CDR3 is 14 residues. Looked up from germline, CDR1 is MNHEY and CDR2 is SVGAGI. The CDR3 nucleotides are TGTGCCAGCAGGTTGGGACAGACGAACACTGAAGCTTTCTTT. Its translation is CASRLGQTNTEAFF.

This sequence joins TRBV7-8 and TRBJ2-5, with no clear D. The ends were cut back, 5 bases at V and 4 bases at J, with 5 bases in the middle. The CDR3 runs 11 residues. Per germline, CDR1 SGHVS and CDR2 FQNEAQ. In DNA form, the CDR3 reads TGTGCCAGCAGCCCACTAGAGACCCAGTACTTC. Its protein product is CASSPLETQYF. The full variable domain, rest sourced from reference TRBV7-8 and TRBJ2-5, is GAGVSQSPRYKVAKRGQDVALRCDPISGHVSLFWYQQALGQGPEFLTYFQNEAQLDKSGLPSDRFFAERPEGSVSTLKIQRTQQEDSAVYLCASSPLETQYFGPGTRLLVL.

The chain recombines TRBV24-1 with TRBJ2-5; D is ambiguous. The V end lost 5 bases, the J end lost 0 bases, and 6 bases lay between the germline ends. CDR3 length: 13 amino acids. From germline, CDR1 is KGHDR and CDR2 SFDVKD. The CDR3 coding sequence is TGTGCCACCAGTGTTCAGTACCAAGAGACCCAGTACTTC. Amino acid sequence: CATSVQYQETQYF.

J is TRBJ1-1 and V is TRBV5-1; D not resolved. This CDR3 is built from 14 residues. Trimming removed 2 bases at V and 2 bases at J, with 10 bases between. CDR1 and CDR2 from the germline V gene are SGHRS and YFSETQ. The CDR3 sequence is CASSFGSYNTEAFF. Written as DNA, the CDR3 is TGCGCCAGCAGCTTTGGGAGTTACAACACTGAAGCTTTCTTT.

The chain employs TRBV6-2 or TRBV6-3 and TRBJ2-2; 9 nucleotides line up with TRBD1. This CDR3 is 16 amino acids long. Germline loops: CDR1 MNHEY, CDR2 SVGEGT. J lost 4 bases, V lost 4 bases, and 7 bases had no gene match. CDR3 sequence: CASSSGTGIFTGELFF. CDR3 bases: TGTGCCAGCAGTTCTGGGACAGGGATCTTCACCGGGGAGCTGTTTTTT.

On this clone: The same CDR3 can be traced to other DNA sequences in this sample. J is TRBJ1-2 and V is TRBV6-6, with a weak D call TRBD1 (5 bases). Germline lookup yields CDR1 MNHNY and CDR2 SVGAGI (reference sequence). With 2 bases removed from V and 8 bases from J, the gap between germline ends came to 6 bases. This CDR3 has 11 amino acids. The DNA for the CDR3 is TGTGCCAGCAGTTACCAGGGCGGCTACACCTTC. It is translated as CASSYQGGYTF.

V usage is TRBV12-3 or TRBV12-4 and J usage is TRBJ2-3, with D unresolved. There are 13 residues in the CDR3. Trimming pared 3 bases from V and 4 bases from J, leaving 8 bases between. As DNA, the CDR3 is TGTGCCAGCAGTTTTAATCGGGCAGATACGCAGTATTTT. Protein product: CASSFNRADTQYF.

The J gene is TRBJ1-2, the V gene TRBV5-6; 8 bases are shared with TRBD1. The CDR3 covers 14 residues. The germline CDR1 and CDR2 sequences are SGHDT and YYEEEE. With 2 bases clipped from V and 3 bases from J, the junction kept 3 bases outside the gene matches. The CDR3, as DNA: TGTGCCAGCAGCTTTGGACAGGGAGACTATGGCTACACCTTC. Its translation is CASSFGQGDYGYTF.

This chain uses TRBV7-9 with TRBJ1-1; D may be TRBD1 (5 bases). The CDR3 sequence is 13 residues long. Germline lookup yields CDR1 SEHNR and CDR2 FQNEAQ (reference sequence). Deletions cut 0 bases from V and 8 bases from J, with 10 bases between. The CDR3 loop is CASSLATRAEAFF. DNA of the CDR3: TGTGCCAGCAGCTTAGCTACCAGGGCGGAAGCTTTCTTT.

The CDR3 loop reads CASSGLQGSTYEQYF. The CDR3 coding sequence is TGTGCCAGCAGCGGGTTACAGGGGAGCACCTACGAGCAGTACTTC. The chain carries TRBV2 and TRBJ2-7, with 7 bases identical to TRBD1. The germline V gene encodes CDR1 SNHLY and CDR2 FYNNEI. The CDR3 covers 15 residues. V lost 6 bases, J lost 2 bases, and 10 bases stayed unmatched. The entire variable domain, with the rest obtained from reference TRBV2 and TRBJ2-7, is as follows: EPEVTQTPSHQVTQMGQEVILRCVPISNHLYFYWYRQILGQKVEFLVSFYNNEISEKSEIFDDQFSVERPDGSNFTLKIRSTKLEDSAMYFCASSGLQGSTYEQYFGPGTRLTVT.

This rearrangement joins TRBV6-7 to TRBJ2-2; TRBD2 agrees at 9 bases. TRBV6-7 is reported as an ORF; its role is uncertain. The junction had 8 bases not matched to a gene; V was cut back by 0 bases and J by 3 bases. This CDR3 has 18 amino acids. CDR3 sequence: CASSYSRGGRADTGELFF. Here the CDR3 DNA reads TGTGCCAGCAGTTACTCGCGGGGCGGGAGGGCCGACACCGGGGAGCTGTTTTTT.

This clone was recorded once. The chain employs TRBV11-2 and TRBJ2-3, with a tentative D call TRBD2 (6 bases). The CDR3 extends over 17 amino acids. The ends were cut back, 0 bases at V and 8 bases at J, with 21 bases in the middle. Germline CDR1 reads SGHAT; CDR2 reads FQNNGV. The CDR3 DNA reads TGTGCCAGCAGCTTAGATTATTCGGGCGGGGTTAGGTCTACGCAGTATTTT. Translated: CASSLDYSGGVRSTQYF.

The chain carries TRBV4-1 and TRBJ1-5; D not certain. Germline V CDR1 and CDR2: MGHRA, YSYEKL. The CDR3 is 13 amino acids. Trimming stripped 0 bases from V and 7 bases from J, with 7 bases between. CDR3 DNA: TGCGCCAGCAGCCAAGATGAGGCGCAGCCCCAGCATTTT. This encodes CASSQDEAQPQHF.

The chain's CDR3 is CASRSRTGDEQYF. The CDR3 nucleotides read TGTGCCAGCAGAAGTAGGACCGGGGACGAGCAGTACTTC. J is TRBJ2-7 and V is TRBV6-5, with D possibly TRBD2 on 5 matching bases. This CDR3 is 13 amino acids long. CDR1 is MNHEY and CDR2 is SVGAGI in the germline V gene. V lost 6 bases to trimming and J lost 5 bases, with 14 bases between them.

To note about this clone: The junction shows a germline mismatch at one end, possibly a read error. The CDR3, as DNA: TGTGCTAGCAGCCGACAGGTCCAAGAGACCCAGTACTTC. Encoded protein: CASSRQVQETQYF. J is TRBJ2-5 and V is TRBV7-7; possible D gene TRBD1, 6 bases. The CDR3 runs to 13 residues. Looked up from germline, CDR1 is SSHAT and CDR2 is FNYEAQ (reference sequence).

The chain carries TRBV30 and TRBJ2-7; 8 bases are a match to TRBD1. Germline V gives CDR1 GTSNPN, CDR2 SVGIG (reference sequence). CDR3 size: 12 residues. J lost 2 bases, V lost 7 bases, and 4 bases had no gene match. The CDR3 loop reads CASGTGPYEQYF. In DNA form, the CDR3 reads TGTGCCTCCGGGACAGGTCCCTACGAGCAGTACTTC.

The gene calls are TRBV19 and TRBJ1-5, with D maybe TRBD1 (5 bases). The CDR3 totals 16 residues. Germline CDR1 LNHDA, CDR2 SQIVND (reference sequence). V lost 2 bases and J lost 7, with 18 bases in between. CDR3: CASSIRAGTGGQPQHF. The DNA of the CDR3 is TGTGCCAGTAGTATAAGAGCCGGGACGGGAGGCCAGCCCCAGCATTTT. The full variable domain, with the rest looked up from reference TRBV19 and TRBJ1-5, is DGGITQSPKYLFRKEGQNVTLSCEQNLNHDAMYWYRQDPGQGLRLIYYSQIVNDFQKGDIAEGYSVSREKKESFPLTVTSAQKNPTAFYLCASSIRAGTGGQPQHFGDGTRLSIL.

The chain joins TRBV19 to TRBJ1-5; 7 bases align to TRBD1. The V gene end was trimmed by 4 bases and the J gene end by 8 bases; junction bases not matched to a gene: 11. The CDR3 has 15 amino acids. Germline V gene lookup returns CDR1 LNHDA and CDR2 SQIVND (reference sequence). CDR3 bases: TGTGCCAGTAGTACCGACCATGACAGGGAAAAGCCCCAGCATTTT. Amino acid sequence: CASSTDHDREKPQHF. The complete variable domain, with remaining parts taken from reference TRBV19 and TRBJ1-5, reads DGGITQSPKYLFRKEGQNVTLSCEQNLNHDAMYWYRQDPGQGLRLIYYSQIVNDFQKGDIAEGYSVSREKKESFPLTVTSAQKNPTAFYLCASSTDHDREKPQHFGDGTRLSIL.

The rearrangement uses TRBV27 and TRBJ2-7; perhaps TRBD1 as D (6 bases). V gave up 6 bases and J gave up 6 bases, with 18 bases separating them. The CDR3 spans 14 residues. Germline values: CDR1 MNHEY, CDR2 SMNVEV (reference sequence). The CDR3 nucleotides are TGTGCCAGCAGCCCGGGGCAGGGGTTGGGCGAGCAGTACTTC. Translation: CASSPGQGLGEQYF.

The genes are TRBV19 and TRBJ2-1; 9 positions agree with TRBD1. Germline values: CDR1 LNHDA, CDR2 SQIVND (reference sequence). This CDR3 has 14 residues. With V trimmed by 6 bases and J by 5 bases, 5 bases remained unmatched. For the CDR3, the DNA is TGTGCCAGTAGGAATAGACAGGGGGACAATGAGCAGTTCTTC. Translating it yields CASRNRQGDNEQFF. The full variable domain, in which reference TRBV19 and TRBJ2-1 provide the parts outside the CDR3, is DGGITQSPKYLFRKEGQNVTLSCEQNLNHDAMYWYRQDPGQGLRLIYYSQIVNDFQKGDIAEGYSVSREKKESFPLTVTSAQKNPTAFYLCASRNRQGDNEQFFGPGTRLTVL.